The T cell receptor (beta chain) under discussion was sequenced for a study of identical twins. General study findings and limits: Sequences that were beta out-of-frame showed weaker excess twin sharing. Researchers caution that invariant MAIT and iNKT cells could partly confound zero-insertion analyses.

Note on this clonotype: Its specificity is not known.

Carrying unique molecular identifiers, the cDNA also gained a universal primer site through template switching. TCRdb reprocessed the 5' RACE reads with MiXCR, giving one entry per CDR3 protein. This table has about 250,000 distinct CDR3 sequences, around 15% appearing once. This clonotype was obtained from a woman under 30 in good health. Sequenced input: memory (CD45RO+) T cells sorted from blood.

This CDR3 is CASSQDLDSTDTQYF. In nucleotides, the CDR3 is TGTGCCAGCAGCCAAGATCTGGATTCCACAGATACGCAGTATTTT. J is TRBJ2-3 and V is TRBV3-1; D gene uncertain. The CDR3 consists of 15 residues. Trimming cost V 0 bases and J 2 bases, with 9 bases left between them. Per the germline V gene, CDR1 is LGHDT and CDR2 is YNNKEL (reference sequence).